The table lists the clone carrying this TCR beta chain with a few counts. The antigen is not known. MiXCR was run by TCRdb on the reads, yielding one entry per CDR3 protein. The sample consists of about 480,000 distinct CDR3 sequences, 30% to 40% of them appearing once. The data belong to a study of T cell repertoires in cytomegalovirus infection. Study-level information: Matching HLA type, along with CMV infection, was indicated by public TCR beta signatures.

Germline assignment: CDR1 SGHTA and CDR2 FQGNSA. The CDR3 sequence is 13 residues long. The V end lost 2 bases, the J end lost 10 bases, and 14 bases lay between the germline ends. Study-wide findings and caveats: Totalled public TCR beta family frequency picked out people who carried CMV plus the relevant HLA. HLA-C-restricted CMV clonotypes gave the most frequent clonotype in two of eight donors.

The clonotype was recovered from a human donor in good health (CMV status not recorded). Some clones in this sample may be carry-over from other donors' samples. This specimen consisted of cultured PBMCs, obtained from culture after CMV antigen stimulation. This chain uses TRBV7-2 with TRBJ1-1; D is undetermined. The chain's CDR3 is CASSLLWGTSAFF. For the CDR3, the DNA is TGTGCCAGCAGCTTACTTTGGGGAACCTCAGCTTTCTTT.